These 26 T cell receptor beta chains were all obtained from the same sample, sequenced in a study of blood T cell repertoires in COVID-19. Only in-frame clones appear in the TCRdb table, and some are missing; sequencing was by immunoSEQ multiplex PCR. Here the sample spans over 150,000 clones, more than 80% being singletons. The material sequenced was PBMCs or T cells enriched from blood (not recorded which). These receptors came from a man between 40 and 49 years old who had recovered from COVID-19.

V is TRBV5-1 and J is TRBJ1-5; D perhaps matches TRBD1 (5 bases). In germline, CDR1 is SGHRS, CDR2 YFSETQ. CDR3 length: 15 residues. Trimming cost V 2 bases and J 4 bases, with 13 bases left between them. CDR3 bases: TGCGCCAGCAGCTTACCACGACAGCTTAATCAGCCCCAGCATTTT. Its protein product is CASSLPRQLNQPQHF.

This chain's CDR3 is CASSYWGERGYTF. CDR3 bases: TGTGCCAGCAGTTACTGGGGGGAGCGGGGCTACACCTTC. The V gene is TRBV12-3 or TRBV12-4, the J gene TRBJ1-2; perhaps TRBD1 as D (5 bases). V lost 4 bases and J lost 8, with 14 bases in between. The CDR3 is made up of 13 amino acids.

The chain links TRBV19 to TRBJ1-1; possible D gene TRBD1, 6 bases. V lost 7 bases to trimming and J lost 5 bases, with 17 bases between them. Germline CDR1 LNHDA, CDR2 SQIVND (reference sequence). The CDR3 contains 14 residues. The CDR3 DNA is TGTGCCAGTAAAGGGGGATACGACTGGACTGAAGCTTTCTTT. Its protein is CASKGGYDWTEAFF.

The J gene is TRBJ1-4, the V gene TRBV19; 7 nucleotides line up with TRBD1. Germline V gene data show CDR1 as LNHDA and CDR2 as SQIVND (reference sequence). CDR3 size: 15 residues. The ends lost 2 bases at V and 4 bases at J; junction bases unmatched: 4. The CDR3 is CASSIQGVNNEKLFF. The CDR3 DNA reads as TGTGCCAGTAGTATACAGGGGGTGAATAATGAAAAACTGTTTTTT.

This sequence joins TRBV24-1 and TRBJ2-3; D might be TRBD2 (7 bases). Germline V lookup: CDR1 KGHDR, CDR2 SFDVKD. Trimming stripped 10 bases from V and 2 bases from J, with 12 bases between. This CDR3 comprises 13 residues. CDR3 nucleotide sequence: TGTGCCACTAAGGGGGGGCTCACAGATACGCAGTATTTT. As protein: CATKGGLTDTQYF.

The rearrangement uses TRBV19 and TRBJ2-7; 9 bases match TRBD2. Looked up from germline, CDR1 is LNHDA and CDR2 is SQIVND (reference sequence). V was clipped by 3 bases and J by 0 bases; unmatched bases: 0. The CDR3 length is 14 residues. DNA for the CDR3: TGTGCCAGTAGTATGACTAGCGGCTCCTACGAGCAGTACTTC. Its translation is CASSMTSGSYEQYF. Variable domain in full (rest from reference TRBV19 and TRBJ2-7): DGGITQSPKYLFRKEGQNVTLSCEQNLNHDAMYWYRQDPGQGLRLIYYSQIVNDFQKGDIAEGYSVSREKKESFPLTVTSAQKNPTAFYLCASSMTSGSYEQYFGPGTRLTVT.

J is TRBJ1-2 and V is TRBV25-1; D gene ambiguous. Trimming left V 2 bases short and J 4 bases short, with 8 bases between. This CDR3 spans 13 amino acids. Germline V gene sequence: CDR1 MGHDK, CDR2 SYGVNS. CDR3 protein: CASSEGGLYGYTF. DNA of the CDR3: TGTGCCAGCAGTGAAGGAGGGCTCTATGGCTACACCTTC.

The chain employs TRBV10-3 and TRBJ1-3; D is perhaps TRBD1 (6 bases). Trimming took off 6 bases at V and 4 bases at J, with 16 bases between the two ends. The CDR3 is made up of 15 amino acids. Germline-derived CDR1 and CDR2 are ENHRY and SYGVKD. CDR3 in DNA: TGTGCCATCAGGGGCGTGCAGGGGCTCGGAAACACCATATATTTT. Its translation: CAIRGVQGLGNTIYF.

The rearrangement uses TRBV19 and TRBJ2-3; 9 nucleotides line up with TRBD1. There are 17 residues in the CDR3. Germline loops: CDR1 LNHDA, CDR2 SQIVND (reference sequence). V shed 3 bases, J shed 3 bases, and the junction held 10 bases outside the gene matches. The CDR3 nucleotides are TGTGCCAGTAGTATCAGTCGTTCGGGGACAGGGACAGATACGCAGTATTTT. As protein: CASSISRSGTGTDTQYF.

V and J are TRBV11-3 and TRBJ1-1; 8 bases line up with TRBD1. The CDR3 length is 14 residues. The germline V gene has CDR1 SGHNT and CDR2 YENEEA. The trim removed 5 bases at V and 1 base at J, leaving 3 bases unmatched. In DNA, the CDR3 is TGTGCCAGCAGCCGGACAGGGAAGAACACTGAAGCTTTCTTT. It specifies CASSRTGKNTEAFF.

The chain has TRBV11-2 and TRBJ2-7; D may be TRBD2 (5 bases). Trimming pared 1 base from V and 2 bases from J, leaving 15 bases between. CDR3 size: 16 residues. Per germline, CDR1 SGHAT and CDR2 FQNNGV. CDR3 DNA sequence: TGTGCCAGCAGCTTAGGTGCGGGTTGGTCCACCTACGAGCAGTACTTC. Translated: CASSLGAGWSTYEQYF.

This CDR3 is CASSLGRQGKYF. The CDR3 DNA reads as TGTGCCAGCAGCTTAGGTCGGCAGGGGAAGTACTTC. The chain couples TRBV13 to TRBJ2-7; D may be TRBD1 (6 bases). This CDR3 is built from 12 residues. The V gene's germline CDR1 is PRHDT and CDR2 FYEKMQ (reference sequence). With 0 bases removed from V and 11 bases from J, the gap between germline ends came to 11 bases.

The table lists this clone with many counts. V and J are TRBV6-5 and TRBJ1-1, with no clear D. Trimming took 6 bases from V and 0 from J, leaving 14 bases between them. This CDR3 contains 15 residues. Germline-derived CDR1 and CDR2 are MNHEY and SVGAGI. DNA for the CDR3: TGTGCCAGCAGGGAGGTGACTTGGGTGAACACTGAAGCTTTCTTT. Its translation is CASREVTWVNTEAFF.

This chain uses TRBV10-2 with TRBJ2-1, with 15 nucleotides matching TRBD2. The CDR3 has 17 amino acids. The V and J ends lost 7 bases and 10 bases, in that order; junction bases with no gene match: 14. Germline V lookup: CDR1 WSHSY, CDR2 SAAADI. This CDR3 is CASTSLRTSGGAREQFF. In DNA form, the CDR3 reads TGCGCCAGCACCTCCCTCCGGACTAGCGGGGGGGCCAGGGAGCAGTTCTTC.

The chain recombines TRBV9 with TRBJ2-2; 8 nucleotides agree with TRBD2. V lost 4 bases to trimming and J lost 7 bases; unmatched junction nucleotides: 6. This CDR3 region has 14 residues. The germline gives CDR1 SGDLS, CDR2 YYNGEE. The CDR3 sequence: CASSFGTRDGELFF. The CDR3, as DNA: TGTGCCAGCAGCTTCGGGACTAGAGACGGGGAGCTGTTTTTT.

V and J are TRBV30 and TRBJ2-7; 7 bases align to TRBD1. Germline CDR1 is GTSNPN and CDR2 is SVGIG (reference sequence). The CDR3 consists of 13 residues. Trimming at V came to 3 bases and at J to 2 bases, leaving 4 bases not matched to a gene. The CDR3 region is CAWRADRAYEQYF. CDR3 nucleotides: TGTGCCTGGAGAGCTGACAGGGCCTACGAGCAGTACTTC.

The CDR3 loop is CSGRTGGGETQYF. The DNA of the CDR3 is TGCAGTGGAAGGACAGGGGGCGGAGAGACCCAGTACTTC. The chain joins TRBV29-1 to TRBJ2-5, with 11 bases fitting TRBD1. Per germline, CDR1 SQVTM and CDR2 ANQGSEA. The CDR3 totals 13 residues.

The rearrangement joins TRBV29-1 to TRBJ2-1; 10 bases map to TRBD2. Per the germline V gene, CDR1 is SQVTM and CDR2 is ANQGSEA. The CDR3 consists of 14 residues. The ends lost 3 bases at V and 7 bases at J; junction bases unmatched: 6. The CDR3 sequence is CSVDASGGDNEQFF. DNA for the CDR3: TGCAGCGTTGACGCTAGCGGGGGAGATAATGAGCAGTTCTTC.

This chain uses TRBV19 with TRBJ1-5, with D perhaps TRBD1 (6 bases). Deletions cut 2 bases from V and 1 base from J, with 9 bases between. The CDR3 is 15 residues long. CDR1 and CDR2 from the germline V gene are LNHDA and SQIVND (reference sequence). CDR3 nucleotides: TGTGCCAGTAGTATAATACAGGGAAGCAATCAGCCCCAGCATTTT. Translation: CASSIIQGSNQPQHF. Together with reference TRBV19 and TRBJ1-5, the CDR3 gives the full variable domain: DGGITQSPKYLFRKEGQNVTLSCEQNLNHDAMYWYRQDPGQGLRLIYYSQIVNDFQKGDIAEGYSVSREKKESFPLTVTSAQKNPTAFYLCASSIIQGSNQPQHFGDGTRLSIL.

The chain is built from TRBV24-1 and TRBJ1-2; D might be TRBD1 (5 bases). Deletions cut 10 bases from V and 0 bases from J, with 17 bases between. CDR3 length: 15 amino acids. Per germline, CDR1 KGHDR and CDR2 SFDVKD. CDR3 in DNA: TGTGCCACGGGGGGGGACGGTCCGGCTAACTATGGCTACACCTTC. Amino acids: CATGGDGPANYGYTF.

CDR3 amino acids: CASSPPRGISGYTF. The DNA of the CDR3 is TGCGCCAGCAGCCCGCCTCGGGGAATAAGTGGCTACACCTTC. The rearrangement joins TRBV5-1 to TRBJ1-2; D unresolved. Between the trimmed V and J ends, which lost 4 bases and 7 bases, there was a span of 17 bases. The CDR3 is made up of 14 amino acids. The germline V gene encodes CDR1 SGHRS and CDR2 YFSETQ.

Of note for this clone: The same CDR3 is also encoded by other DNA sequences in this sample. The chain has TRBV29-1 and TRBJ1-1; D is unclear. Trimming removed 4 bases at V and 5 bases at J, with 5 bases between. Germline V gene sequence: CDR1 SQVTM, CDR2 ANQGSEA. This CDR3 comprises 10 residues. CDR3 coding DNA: TGCAGCGTTGGTGAGACTGAAGCTTTCTTT. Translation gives CSVGETEAFF. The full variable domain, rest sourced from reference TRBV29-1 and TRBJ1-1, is SAVISQKPSRDICQRGTSLTIQCQVDSQVTMMFWYRQQPGQSLTLIATANQGSEATYESGFVIDKFPISRPNLTFSTLTVSNMSPEDSSIYLCSVGETEAFFGQGTRLTVV.

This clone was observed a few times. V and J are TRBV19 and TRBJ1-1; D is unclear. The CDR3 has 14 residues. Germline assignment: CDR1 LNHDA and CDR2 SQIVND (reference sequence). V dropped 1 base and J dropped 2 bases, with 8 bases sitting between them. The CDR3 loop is CASSIVRKNTEAFF. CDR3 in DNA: TGTGCCAGTAGTATAGTTCGTAAAAACACTGAAGCTTTCTTT.

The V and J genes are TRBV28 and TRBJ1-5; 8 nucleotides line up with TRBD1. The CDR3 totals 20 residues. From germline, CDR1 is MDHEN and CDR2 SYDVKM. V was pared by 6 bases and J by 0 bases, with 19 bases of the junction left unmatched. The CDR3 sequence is CASRGRLGQGRGDSNQPQHF. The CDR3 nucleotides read TGTGCCAGCAGGGGACGCTTAGGACAGGGAAGGGGCGATAGCAATCAGCCCCAGCATTTT.

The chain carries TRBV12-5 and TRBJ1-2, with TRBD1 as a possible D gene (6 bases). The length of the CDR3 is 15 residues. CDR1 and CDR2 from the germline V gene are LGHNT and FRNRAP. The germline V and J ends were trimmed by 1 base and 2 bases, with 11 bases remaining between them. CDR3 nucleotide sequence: TGTGCTAGTGGTTTGGGACAGGAGGCCAACTATGGCTACACCTTC. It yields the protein CASGLGQEANYGYTF.

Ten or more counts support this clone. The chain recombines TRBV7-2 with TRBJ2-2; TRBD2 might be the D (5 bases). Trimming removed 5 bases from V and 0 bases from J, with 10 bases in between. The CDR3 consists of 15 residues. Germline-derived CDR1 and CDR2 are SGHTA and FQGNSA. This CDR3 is CASSPRDSNTGELFF. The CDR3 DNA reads TGTGCCAGCAGCCCCCGGGATTCGAACACCGGGGAGCTGTTTTTT.